Listed here are 25 T cell receptor beta chains from one sample, sequenced in a study of Graves' ophthalmopathy and Graves' hyperthyroidism. Amplification from RNA transcripts yielded the TCR beta CDR3 regions. In the first round, RT-PCR was carried out with HTBI primers, and a multiplex PCR formed the second round. TCRdb re-derived calls from the multiplex PCR reads in MiXCR, one entry per CDR3 protein. This repertoire shows about 370,000 distinct CDR3 sequences, 15% to 20% found once; its top ten account for 1.6%. Sequencing was carried out using peripheral blood. The receptors stem from a woman aged 18-35 years with Graves' ophthalmopathy.

This clonotype occurred many times. The chain carries TRBV3-1 and TRBJ2-2, with unresolved D. CDR1 and CDR2 (germline): LGHDT, YNNKEL (reference sequence). The CDR3 runs 12 residues. The V and J ends lost 0 bases and 7 bases respectively, with 3 bases between them. In nucleotides, the CDR3 is TGTGCCAGCAGCCAAGATAGCGGGGAGCTGTTTTTT. The encoded protein is CASSQDSGELFF.

At least ten counts were recorded for this clonotype. The rearrangement links TRBV11-2 to TRBJ2-7; 7 bases map to TRBD1. Germline trimming cut 1 base from V and 2 bases from J; bases unmatched to any gene: 5. The CDR3 length is 15 residues. The germline gives CDR1 SGHAT, CDR2 FQNNGV. This CDR3 is CASSLGQGLPYEQYF. The CDR3 DNA follows: TGTGCCAGCAGCTTAGGACAGGGTCTTCCCTACGAGCAGTACTTC.

This clonotype was counted at least ten times. The chain is built from TRBV7-2 and TRBJ1-2; a weak D match, TRBD1 (6 bases). The CDR3 length is 13 residues. With 5 bases removed from V and 4 bases from J, the gap between germline ends came to 11 bases. Germline CDR1 SGHTA, CDR2 FQGNSA. The CDR3 region is CASSQQGAYGYTF. The CDR3 region has the DNA TGTGCCAGCAGCCAACAGGGAGCCTATGGCTACACCTTC.

This chain connects TRBV6-2 or TRBV6-3 to TRBJ2-7, with D possibly being TRBD2 (5 bases). The CDR3 spans 16 residues. CDR1 and CDR2 (germline): MNHEY, SVGEGT. V was pared by 4 bases and J by 3 bases, with 19 bases between. CDR3 in amino acids: CASSWSALAQNYEQYF. CDR3 sequence (DNA): TGTGCCAGCAGTTGGTCTGCTTTAGCGCAGAACTACGAGCAGTACTTC.

The chain has TRBV2 and TRBJ2-2; TRBD1 matches 11 bases. The CDR3 runs to 15 residues. Germline V gene sequence: CDR1 SNHLY, CDR2 FYNNEI. The ends lost 6 bases at V and 6 bases at J; junction bases unmatched: 6. This CDR3 reads CASSAGTGGSGELFF. CDR3 DNA: TGTGCCAGCAGCGCCGGGACAGGGGGTTCCGGGGAGCTGTTTTTT. The variable domain in full, completed from reference TRBV2 and TRBJ2-2, reads EPEVTQTPSHQVTQMGQEVILRCVPISNHLYFYWYRQILGQKVEFLVSFYNNEISEKSEIFDDQFSVERPDGSNFTLKIRSTKLEDSAMYFCASSAGTGGSGELFFGEGSRLTVL.

This clonotype was observed once. The rearrangement joins TRBV20-1 to TRBJ1-1; D might be TRBD1 (6 bases). Germline V gene lookup returns CDR1 DFQATT and CDR2 SNEGSKA (reference sequence). V lost 0 bases and J 5 bases, leaving 13 bases between the germline ends. CDR3 size: 14 residues. CDR3 sequence reads: CSARDLTGLTEAFF. Written as DNA, the CDR3 is TGCAGTGCTAGAGATCTTACAGGGTTAACTGAAGCTTTCTTT.

Ten or more counts support this clonotype. The V call is TRBV6-5, the J call TRBJ2-7; TRBD2 agrees at 8 bases. V was clipped by 4 bases and J by 7 bases; unmatched bases: 12. This CDR3 region has 15 residues. CDR1 and CDR2 (germline): MNHEY, SVGAGI. CDR3 sequence (DNA): TGTGCCAGCAGTTCTCCGCGGGAGGCCCAGGGGGAGCAGTACTTC. This gives the protein CASSSPREAQGEQYF.

The genes are TRBV6-1 and TRBJ2-5; D is ambiguous. Germline V lookup: CDR1 MNHNS, CDR2 SASEGT. Trimming removed 3 bases at V and 0 bases at J, with 8 bases between. The CDR3 is 14 residues long. The CDR3 DNA sequence: TGTGCCAGCAGTGATTGGGCATACCAAGAGACCCAGTACTTC. Its protein product is CASSDWAYQETQYF.

This clonotype was seen at least ten times. This chain connects TRBV10-1 to TRBJ2-7; TRBD1 matches 9 bases. Germline V gives CDR1 WNHNN, CDR2 SYGVQD (reference sequence). This CDR3 spans 15 amino acids. V lost 6 bases and J lost 6; bases outside the gene matches: 12. The CDR3 loop is CASSKKTTGGSEQYF. DNA of the CDR3: TGCGCCAGCAGCAAGAAGACCACAGGGGGCAGCGAGCAGTACTTC.

The chain is built from TRBV2 and TRBJ1-5; 8 positions agree with TRBD1. Germline lookup yields CDR1 SNHLY and CDR2 FYNNEI. The CDR3 consists of 12 residues. The V and J ends lost 6 bases and 7 bases, in that order; junction bases with no gene match: 2. The CDR3 region is CASSRDRQPQHF. Here the CDR3 DNA reads TGTGCCAGCAGCCGGGACAGGCAGCCCCAGCATTTT.

This clonotype was seen repeatedly, ten times or more. This chain connects TRBV3-1 to TRBJ2-7; 7 bases align to TRBD2. Germline V gene lookup returns CDR1 LGHDT and CDR2 YNNKEL (reference sequence). The CDR3 loop spans 17 amino acids. Trimming removed 1 base from V and 6 bases from J; junction bases left unmatched: 15. CDR3 DNA: TGTGCCAGCAGCCAAGGACTTGCGGGAGCACTAGTGCGCGAGCAGTACTTC. The encoded protein is CASSQGLAGALVREQYF.

This clonotype was seen a handful of times. V and J are TRBV12-3 or TRBV12-4 and TRBJ1-5; no reliable D call. Deletions cut 0 bases from V and 4 bases from J, with 7 bases between. There are 14 residues in the CDR3. As DNA, the CDR3 is TGTGCCAGCAGTTTAGCGTTAGGTAATCAGCCCCAGCATTTT. It yields the protein CASSLALGNQPQHF.

This clonotype has at least ten counts. The V call is TRBV29-1, the J call TRBJ2-5; 7 nucleotides match TRBD1. Germline CDR1 is SQVTM and CDR2 is ANQGSEA. Trimming at V came to 7 bases and at J to 4 bases, leaving 9 bases not matched to a gene. The CDR3 contains 13 residues. CDR3 nucleotide sequence: TGCAGCGCCCTCCGGGACAGAGGAGAGACCCAGTACTTC. Translating gives CSALRDRGETQYF.

This clonotype showed up many times. The J gene is TRBJ1-2, the V gene TRBV28, with a possible D match to TRBD1 (6 bases). The germline V gene has CDR1 MDHEN and CDR2 SYDVKM. The germline V and J ends were trimmed by 7 bases and 4 bases, with 13 bases remaining between them. CDR3 length equals 13 residues. CDR3: CASISTGRYGYTF. Written as DNA, the CDR3 is TGTGCCAGCATTTCGACAGGACGCTATGGCTACACCTTC.

To note about this clonotype: A much larger clone sits a single nucleotide away, making a read error possible. This chain connects TRBV2 to TRBJ1-5, with D possibly matching TRBD1 (6 bases). Germline V gene lookup returns CDR1 SNHLY and CDR2 FYNNEI. The CDR3 has 16 amino acids. As DNA, the CDR3 is TGTGCCAGCAGCCTACTCGGGGACACCAGCAATCATCCCCAGCATTTT. Translated, it gives CASSLLGDTSNHPQHF.

This clonotype came up many times. This chain uses TRBV7-9 with TRBJ1-6; D gene ambiguous. The CDR3 consists of 13 residues. V dropped 3 bases and J dropped 10 bases, with 10 bases sitting between them. CDR1 SEHNR and CDR2 FQNEAQ come from the germline V gene (reference sequence). CDR3 amino acids: CASSFPLGSPLHF. In nucleotides, the CDR3 is TGTGCCAGCAGCTTCCCTCTCGGGTCACCCCTCCACTTT.

This clonotype was observed at least ten times. The rearrangement links TRBV20-1 to TRBJ1-5, with 7 bases aligning to TRBD1. The germline CDR1 and CDR2 sequences are DFQATT and SNEGSKA (reference sequence). This CDR3 contains 14 residues. Trimming cost V 5 bases and J 0 bases; bases outside gene matches: 4. Here the CDR3 reads CSAEDRYSNQPQHF. Written as DNA, the CDR3 is TGCAGTGCTGAGGACAGGTATAGCAATCAGCCCCAGCATTTT.

The gene calls are TRBV7-9 and TRBJ1-2; D perhaps matches TRBD1 (5 bases). CDR1 is SEHNR, CDR2 FQNEAQ, per germline (reference sequence). The germline V and J ends were trimmed by 5 bases and 7 bases, with 8 bases remaining between them. The CDR3 runs to 11 residues. In nucleotides, the CDR3 is TGTGCCAGCAGCGGCAGGGTTGGCTACACCTTC. This encodes CASSGRVGYTF.

This clonotype occurred many times. V usage is TRBV7-3 and J usage is TRBJ2-5; weak D call: TRBD1 (5 bases). Deletions cut 5 bases from V and 2 bases from J, with 15 bases between. The CDR3 spans 15 residues. Germline V gives CDR1 SGHTA, CDR2 FQGTGA. The CDR3 DNA follows: TGTGCCAGCAGCCCAGGGTCTTCACTTCAAGAGACCCAGTACTTC. Translated: CASSPGSSLQETQYF.

In its sample, this clonotype was seen many times. This chain joins TRBV12-3 or TRBV12-4 and TRBJ2-7; D is unclear. There are 13 residues in the CDR3. V shed 6 bases and J shed 2 bases, with 11 bases lying between them. The CDR3 nucleotides are TGTGCCAGCAGCCGAGGATTCACCTACGAGCAGTACTTC. Encoded protein: CASSRGFTYEQYF.

This clonotype was observed many times. The chain links TRBV12-3 or TRBV12-4 to TRBJ1-6; unclear D gene. This CDR3 is 14 amino acids long. The V and J ends lost 4 bases and 7 bases respectively, with 11 bases between them. The CDR3 region is CASSSNGLNSPLHF. For the CDR3, the DNA is TGTGCCAGCAGTTCTAACGGGCTCAATTCACCCCTCCACTTT.

The CDR3 nucleotides read TGTGCCAGCTCTCCAACTGAGGGACAGGAACCCTTCTTT. This encodes CASSPTEGQEPFF. The chain is built from TRBV18 and TRBJ1-1; TRBD1 aligns across 8 bases. V shed 6 bases and J 14 bases; nucleotides not matched to a gene: 14. This CDR3 is built from 13 residues. Looked up from germline, CDR1 is KGHSH and CDR2 is LQKENI.

This clonotype has ten or more counts. This chain links TRBV3-1 with TRBJ1-1, with no clear D. Trimming shortened V by 8 bases and J by 1 base, and 8 bases separated the two germline ends. The germline CDR1 and CDR2 sequences are LGHDT and YNNKEL (reference sequence). The CDR3 has 12 amino acids. The CDR3 DNA reads TGTGCCAGCGGCGACACGAACACTGAAGCTTTCTTT. The encoded protein is CASGDTNTEAFF.

This clonotype was detected ten times or more. The rearrangement uses TRBV11-2 and TRBJ2-7, with TRBD2 as a possible D gene (6 bases). The V and J ends lost 1 base and 2 bases respectively, with 12 bases between them. Germline V gene lookup returns CDR1 SGHAT and CDR2 FQNNGV. This CDR3 comprises 15 residues. The CDR3 is CASSLGLGGTYEQYF. The CDR3, as DNA: TGTGCCAGCAGCTTAGGGCTGGGGGGAACCTACGAGCAGTACTTC.

This clonotype appeared many times. The V call is TRBV7-2, the J call TRBJ1-2; D gene ambiguous. Germline CDR1 SGHTA, CDR2 FQGNSA. V lost 3 bases, J lost 7 bases, and 6 bases lay in between. This CDR3 has 11 residues. CDR3 protein: CASSFIGGYTF. The CDR3 DNA reads as TGTGCCAGCAGCTTTATTGGTGGCTACACCTTC.